This TCR beta chain was sequenced for a study of molecular identifiers for immune sequencing clone quantification. Findings of the study overall: Underestimated sizes of highly expanded clones could result from identical TCR molecules that share a barcode.

In its sample, this clonotype was seen many times. What it recognizes is unknown. Trimming removed 5 bases from V and 4 bases from J, with 20 bases in between. Germline-derived CDR1 and CDR2 are MDHEN and SYDVKM. This CDR3 comprises 17 residues. TCRdb redid the calling of the PCR reads with MiXCR, one entry per CDR3 protein. The repertoire holds 80,000 to 95,000 distinct CDR3 sequences, with around a fifth as singletons. Investigators produced naive CD8 libraries from roughly 20,000 to 1,000,000 sorted cells, drawing on 10%, 30% or 50% RNA. The sorting of naive CD8 T cells used the CD8+CD4-CCR7+CD45RA+ phenotype.

Source material: naive CD8+ T cells from blood, with Jurkat cell RNA spiked in. Subset denoted: FACS-sorted CD8+CD4-CCR7+CD45RA+ naive T cells. The clonotype comes from a human donor in good health. Some libraries in this study had Jurkat cell RNA spiked in. The chain links TRBV28 to TRBJ1-4, with unresolved D. The CDR3 DNA sequence: TGTGCCAGCAGTCCCACCCCACAAGGAGGGTATAATGAAAAACTGTTTTTT. It is translated as CASSPTPQGGYNEKLFF.